The entry below describes one T cell receptor (beta chain). Only a few counts were recorded for this clone. No antigen is known for it. No base quality information exists; no much larger clone differs at one position. Each donor gave one peripheral blood draw, averaging about 100 mL, which was collected into heparinised tubes. A BD FACSAria II was used to sort naive, central memory, regulatory and stem cell-like memory CD4+ T cells with a panel that included CD45RO, CCR7, CD25, CD127, CD95 and CD27. A purity above 98% was achieved for all sorted populations. PBMCs were isolated right away by Lymphoprep density gradient centrifugation and were stained directly, without culture. Samples were stained and sorted in pairs, with one healthy donor and one patient per experiment, so that batch effects were minimized. This specimen comes from a study of beta chain features in type 1 diabetes (dated by TCRdb to 2016 to 2018). At the level of the whole study: Mean age, gender distribution, total cell number and subset yield did not differ between patients and healthy donors. A total of approximately 110,000,000 sorted cells were examined across all samples, and a strong correlation was observed between cell number per subset and RNA yield. In the study, recently diagnosed type 1 diabetes patients and matched healthy donors were compared on the TCRB repertoires of their sorted circulating CD4+ T cell subsets. Regulatory and stem cell-like memory subsets were isolated from only 8 patients and about eight healthy donors, whereas naive and central memory subsets came from all 30 or so donors.

The entire isolated RNA was reverse transcribed using the High Capacity cDNA Reverse Transcription Kit, and thus expressed TCRB transcripts were sequenced. Deep immunoSEQ sequencing was performed on naive, central memory and regulatory T cell samples, with an average of around 3.4 million total reads per sample. After sorted cells were lysed in RLT buffer, RNA was extracted with DNase-treated RNeasy Micro or Mini kits, with the choice depending on cell number. Each cell subset was processed separately to prevent cross-contamination, with patient and healthy donor samples processed together. The immunoSEQ multiplex PCR was used to amplify TCRB sequences from cDNA, generating 87-bp fragments that spanned the CDR3 region. Amplicons were sequenced on the Illumina HiSeq platform. The source study handled its data this way. Synthetic template baselines were used to correct PCR bias computationally, reads within Hamming distance 2 were collapsed, and singletons that could not be merged were discarded. Reads were aligned to IMGT to assign V, D and J genes, CDR3 length, and insertions or deletions at six rearrangement sites. Within each subset, clonotype counts were normalized to sorted cell number, and only after that were true diversity and Gini coefficients computed with the tcR R package. The overlap coefficient, calculated on TCRB nucleotide sequences, was used to measure repertoire sharing. As a proxy for the pre-selection repertoire, out-of-frame TCRB sequences from naive cells were analyzed. TCRdb retrieved this table from immuneACCESS and kept in-frame rearrangements only. Not all clones are present; in checked studies, unresolved V genes account for under half, and no reason is known for the remainder. The V and J calls and clone size were taken over from that table, and D and trimming were inferred from the DNA. The sample table contains roughly 450,000 clones; only one count was recorded for over 11% of them. Roughly 0.035% of the sample belongs to the ten largest clones.

Including cysteine and phenylalanine, the CDR3 has 12 amino acids. This entry keeps only the CDR3 DNA: 36 bases, framed from base 1. Per the germline V gene, MNHEY is the CDR1 and SVGAGI is the CDR2. V loses 6 bases of germline sequence and J loses 8 bases, and the interval between the two ends is 13 bases. Results and caveats for the whole study, not just this receptor: PCR may preferentially amplify shorter templates, but because patient and control samples were amplified and corrected together, any resulting skew would affect both groups equally. Patients with type 1 diabetes made fewer insertions and deleted more nucleotides at VDJ recombination sites, implying thymic rearrangement abnormalities. Because small numbers of individuals were included in the HLA sub-analyses, any influence of HLA type on TCRB rearrangement was left unresolved. Because cDNA was sequenced instead of genomic DNA, activated cells with high expression could be over-represented, although the groups did not differ in activation or CD3 levels. The naive, central memory and regulatory TCRB repertoires appeared to resemble one another more closely among patients than among healthy donors. Type 1 diabetes patients showed a moderate but significant shortening of TCRB CDR3 length in all four CD4+ subsets.

Material for sequencing was naive CD4+ T cells from blood. The sample's cell subset or site label is to be understood as: true naive CD4+ T cells. The receptor's source is a man aged 30 to 45 in good health. The chain joins TRBV6-5 to TRBJ1-1; the D gene assignment is ambiguous. The base sequence is TGTGCCAGCAGCCGGACCGCTCGAGAAGCTTTCTTT. Its product reads: CASSRTAREAFF.